This passage covers 3 T cell receptor beta chains from one sample sequenced in a study of blood T cell repertoires in COVID-19. The assay was immunoSEQ multiplex PCR, and TCRdb's table has in-frame clones only and misses some. Among roughly 250,000 clones, more than 70% were seen once, and the ten largest hold 2% to 2.5%. The sample comprised peripheral blood. The receptors derive from a woman aged 40 to 55 who had recovered from COVID-19.

This chain connects TRBV6-6 to TRBJ1-6; D unresolved. From germline, CDR1 is MNHNY and CDR2 SVGAGI (reference sequence). V lost 7 bases and J 7 bases, leaving 20 bases between the germline ends. The CDR3 totals 16 residues. The CDR3 spells CASKSTGIQENSPLHF. The CDR3 DNA sequence: TGTGCCAGCAAAAGTACCGGGATCCAGGAAAATTCACCCCTCCACTTT.

This rearrangement joins TRBV30 to TRBJ1-2; D may be TRBD1 (6 bases). With 4 bases removed from V and 3 bases from J, the gap between germline ends came to 12 bases. The germline CDR1 and CDR2 sequences are GTSNPN and SVGIG (reference sequence). This CDR3 region has 13 residues. In DNA form, the CDR3 reads TGTGCCTGGAACCCGGACAGATACTATGGCTACACCTTC. It encodes CAWNPDRYYGYTF.

The chain carries TRBV19 and TRBJ2-3; 9 bases fit TRBD2. J was trimmed by 2 bases and V by 5 bases; bases with no gene match: 8. Germline loops: CDR1 LNHDA, CDR2 SQIVND (reference sequence). The CDR3 is made up of 16 amino acids. CDR3 DNA: TGTGCCAGTAGTCTCCGAGCGGGGGGCTACACAGATACGCAGTATTTT. This gives the protein CASSLRAGGYTDTQYF.